This TCR beta chain was captured by sequencing in a study of CXCR3 chemokines and chemotherapy response in bladder cancer. The CDR3 length is 13 residues. V lost 5 bases to trimming and J lost 5 bases, with 12 bases between them. TCRdb fed the PCR reads into MiXCR, producing one record per CDR3 protein. Of around 1,400 distinct CDR3 sequences in the sample, approximately 6% were seen once. This clonotype is categorized as medium-sized (0.01 to 0.1%). This sample was obtained from a patient whose treatment included neoadjuvant chemotherapy. The clonotype originates from a human donor with bladder cancer that responded to neoadjuvant chemotherapy. V and J are TRBV12-3 or TRBV12-4 and TRBJ1-1; the D gene is possibly TRBD1 (5 bases). The DNA of the CDR3 is TGTGCCAGCAGTCCCCACGGGGGTACTGAAGCTTTCTTT. Its protein product is CASSPHGGTEAFF.